This is a list of T cell receptor beta chains from one sample in a study of cytomegalovirus exposure and HLA in healthy donors. Sequencing was performed with immunoSEQ multiplex PCR; in TCRdb, only in-frame clones are kept and a portion is missing. The sample records roughly 130,000 clones, around 85% being singletons. Sequenced input: PBMCs. These receptors were collected from a man aged 18 to 35 in good health and CMV-seronegative. The CDR3 runs from the conserved cysteine through the conserved F or W. The order of the fields is clone size, D gene, CDR3 length, V gene, J gene, CDR3 protein, CDR3 DNA. The D gene is left open where the match is weak. The size field is filled for only some rows; it gives once, few, many or a size class.

clone_size: .; d_call: TRBD1; cdr3_length: 15; v_call: TRBV11-3; j_call: TRBJ1-5; cdr3_aa: CASSRTGTSNQPQHF; cdr3_nt: TGTGCCAGCAGCCGGACAGGAACAAGCAATCAGCCCCAGCATTTT
clone_size: .; d_call: TRBD1; cdr3_length: 14; v_call: TRBV11-2; j_call: TRBJ1-1; cdr3_aa: CASSEAGGGTEAFF; cdr3_nt: TGTGCCAGCAGCGAAGCAGGGGGTGGCACTGAAGCTTTCTTT
clone_size: .; d_call: TRBD2; cdr3_length: 16; v_call: TRBV7-2; j_call: TRBJ2-3; cdr3_aa: CASSSGLAGVSDTQYF; cdr3_nt: TGTGCCAGCAGCTCGGGACTAGCGGGAGTATCAGATACGCAGTATTTT
clone_size: .; d_call: .; cdr3_length: 14; v_call: TRBV7-8; j_call: TRBJ2-1; cdr3_aa: CASRRTRGSDEQFF; cdr3_nt: TGTGCCAGCAGGAGGACTAGGGGGTCGGATGAGCAGTTCTTC
clone_size: .; d_call: TRBD2; cdr3_length: 16; v_call: TRBV15; j_call: TRBJ2-1; cdr3_aa: CATRGRAGVPYNEQFF; cdr3_nt: TGTGCCACCAGAGGACGCGCGGGGGTTCCCTACAATGAGCAGTTCTTC
clone_size: .; d_call: .; cdr3_length: 12; v_call: TRBV6-1; j_call: TRBJ1-1; cdr3_aa: CASSEITVEAFF; cdr3_nt: TGTGCCAGCAGTGAAATTACGGTTGAAGCTTTCTTT
clone_size: .; d_call: .; cdr3_length: 16; v_call: TRBV19; j_call: TRBJ2-4; cdr3_aa: CASSMGDTLAKNIQYF; cdr3_nt: TGTGCCAGTAGTATGGGGGACACTCTAGCCAAAAACATTCAGTACTTC
clone_size: .; d_call: .; cdr3_length: 13; v_call: TRBV5-1; j_call: TRBJ1-4; cdr3_aa: CASSLGRGEKLFF; cdr3_nt: TGCGCCAGCAGCTTGGGGCGAGGGGAAAAACTGTTTTTT
clone_size: .; d_call: .; cdr3_length: 15; v_call: TRBV9; j_call: TRBJ2-1; cdr3_aa: CASSVGTVGRNEQFF; cdr3_nt: TGTGCCAGCAGCGTAGGTACGGTGGGGAGAAATGAGCAGTTCTTC
clone_size: once; d_call: TRBD2; cdr3_length: 15; v_call: TRBV7-2; j_call: TRBJ2-5; cdr3_aa: CASSSRTSGQETQYF; cdr3_nt: TGTGCCAGCAGCTCGCGGACTAGCGGACAAGAGACCCAGTACTTC
clone_size: .; d_call: .; cdr3_length: 16; v_call: TRBV29-1; j_call: TRBJ2-7; cdr3_aa: CSVEIPEGGDEYEQYF; cdr3_nt: TGCAGCGTTGAAATCCCTGAGGGGGGGGATGAGTACGAGCAGTACTTC
clone_size: .; d_call: TRBD1; cdr3_length: 15; v_call: TRBV10-3; j_call: TRBJ1-3; cdr3_aa: CAIARQGGQANTIYF; cdr3_nt: TGTGCCATCGCCCGACAGGGGGGGCAAGCGAACACCATATATTTT
clone_size: .; d_call: TRBD1; cdr3_length: 16; v_call: TRBV27; j_call: TRBJ2-4; cdr3_aa: CASSIRQGRAKNIQYF; cdr3_nt: TGTGCCAGCAGTATCCGACAGGGAAGGGCCAAAAACATTCAGTACTTC
clone_size: .; d_call: .; cdr3_length: 14; v_call: TRBV6-6; j_call: TRBJ2-1; cdr3_aa: CASSSDSSYNEQFF; cdr3_nt: TGTGCCAGCAGCTCCGACAGTAGCTACAATGAGCAGTTCTTC
clone_size: .; d_call: TRBD2; cdr3_length: 15; v_call: TRBV5-6; j_call: TRBJ2-7; cdr3_aa: CASSLGGTSGYEQYF; cdr3_nt: TGTGCCAGCAGCTTAGGGGGGACTAGCGGATACGAGCAGTACTTC
clone_size: .; d_call: .; cdr3_length: 17; v_call: TRBV18; j_call: TRBJ1-2; cdr3_aa: CASSPLQPNRDNYGYTF; cdr3_nt: TGTGCCAGCTCACCGCTACAACCTAACAGGGATAACTATGGCTACACCTTC
clone_size: .; d_call: .; cdr3_length: 20; v_call: TRBV2; j_call: TRBJ2-7; cdr3_aa: CASTRILRGRESIPPYEQYF; cdr3_nt: TGTGCCAGCACCCGAATTCTGCGGGGCAGGGAAAGTATCCCGCCCTACGAGCAGTACTTC
clone_size: .; d_call: .; cdr3_length: 12; v_call: TRBV2; j_call: TRBJ1-1; cdr3_aa: CASSALAGEAFF; cdr3_nt: TGTGCCAGCAGTGCGTTGGCAGGTGAAGCTTTCTTT
clone_size: few; d_call: .; cdr3_length: 13; v_call: TRBV27; j_call: TRBJ1-2; cdr3_aa: CASSLSGRIGYTF; cdr3_nt: TGTGCCAGCAGTCTGAGCGGGCGCATTGGCTACACCTTC
clone_size: .; d_call: TRBD1; cdr3_length: 17; v_call: TRBV19; j_call: TRBJ1-2; cdr3_aa: CASSLRQGAPPHYGYTF; cdr3_nt: TGTGCCAGTAGTCTGAGACAGGGGGCACCTCCCCACTATGGCTACACCTTC
clone_size: .; d_call: TRBD2; cdr3_length: 17; v_call: TRBV28; j_call: TRBJ2-7; cdr3_aa: CASRSPTSGSAAYEQYF; cdr3_nt: TGTGCCAGCAGGTCCCCGACTAGCGGGAGTGCTGCTTACGAGCAGTACTTC
clone_size: .; d_call: .; cdr3_length: 13; v_call: TRBV27; j_call: TRBJ1-2; cdr3_aa: CASRSQGNYGYTF; cdr3_nt: TGTGCCAGCAGGTCCCAGGGTAACTATGGCTACACCTTC
clone_size: .; d_call: .; cdr3_length: 15; v_call: TRBV7-9; j_call: TRBJ2-7; cdr3_aa: CASSYGQHYPYEQYF; cdr3_nt: TGTGCCAGCAGCTACGGACAGCACTATCCCTACGAGCAGTACTTC
clone_size: .; d_call: .; cdr3_length: 13; v_call: TRBV5-1; j_call: TRBJ1-1; cdr3_aa: CASRDTGNTEAFF; cdr3_nt: TGCGCCAGCAGAGACACAGGAAACACTGAAGCTTTCTTT
clone_size: .; d_call: .; cdr3_length: 11; v_call: TRBV2; j_call: TRBJ2-7; cdr3_aa: CASASTAEQYF; cdr3_nt: TGTGCCAGCGCGAGCACAGCTGAGCAGTACTTC
clone_size: .; d_call: TRBD2; cdr3_length: 16; v_call: TRBV28; j_call: TRBJ2-2; cdr3_aa: CASRDSGSSSAGELFF; cdr3_nt: TGTGCCAGCAGGGATAGCGGGAGCTCTAGCGCCGGGGAGCTGTTTTTT
clone_size: .; d_call: .; cdr3_length: 18; v_call: TRBV4-1; j_call: TRBJ2-1; cdr3_aa: CASSQQQGPLLPYNEQFF; cdr3_nt: TGCGCCAGCAGCCAACAACAGGGTCCCTTACTCCCCTACAATGAGCAGTTCTTC
clone_size: .; d_call: .; cdr3_length: 13; v_call: TRBV5-6; j_call: TRBJ2-3; cdr3_aa: CASSSGLEDTQYF; cdr3_nt: TGTGCCAGCAGCTCGGGACTTGAAGATACGCAGTATTTT
clone_size: .; d_call: .; cdr3_length: 17; v_call: TRBV28; j_call: TRBJ2-1; cdr3_aa: CASSPYSGSPPYNEQFF; cdr3_nt: TGTGCCAGCAGTCCCTATAGCGGATCACCCCCCTACAATGAGCAGTTCTTC
clone_size: .; d_call: .; cdr3_length: 13; v_call: TRBV10-3; j_call: TRBJ1-5; cdr3_aa: CAISDDRQLPQHF; cdr3_nt: TGTGCCATCAGTGACGACAGGCAGCTGCCCCAGCATTTT
clone_size: .; d_call: .; cdr3_length: 16; v_call: TRBV4-3; j_call: TRBJ1-1; cdr3_aa: CASSPLPSPGNTEAFF; cdr3_nt: TGCGCCAGCAGCCCACTTCCGAGTCCCGGGAACACTGAAGCTTTCTTT
clone_size: .; d_call: .; cdr3_length: 13; v_call: TRBV27; j_call: TRBJ1-2; cdr3_aa: CASRAGDNYGYTF; cdr3_nt: TGTGCCAGCCGAGCAGGGGACAACTATGGCTACACCTTC
clone_size: .; d_call: TRBD1; cdr3_length: 16; v_call: TRBV4-3; j_call: TRBJ2-7; cdr3_aa: CASSQVQGVISYEQYF; cdr3_nt: TGCGCCAGCAGCCAAGTCCAGGGGGTTATCTCCTACGAGCAGTACTTC
clone_size: .; d_call: TRBD2; cdr3_length: 14; v_call: TRBV27; j_call: TRBJ2-7; cdr3_aa: CASSASGRALEQYF; cdr3_nt: TGTGCCAGCAGTGCTAGCGGGAGGGCTTTGGAGCAGTACTTC
clone_size: .; d_call: TRBD2; cdr3_length: 18; v_call: TRBV4-1; j_call: TRBJ2-1; cdr3_aa: CASSQLDLGLAANNEQFF; cdr3_nt: TGCGCCAGCAGCCAGCTTGACCTCGGACTAGCGGCCAACAATGAGCAGTTCTTC
clone_size: .; d_call: .; cdr3_length: 15; v_call: TRBV6-5; j_call: TRBJ2-2; cdr3_aa: CASSPLGGFTGELFF; cdr3_nt: TGTGCCAGCAGCCCCCTCGGCGGGTTCACCGGGGAGCTGTTTTTT
clone_size: .; d_call: .; cdr3_length: 13; v_call: TRBV19; j_call: TRBJ1-6; cdr3_aa: CASSGGFFSPLHF; cdr3_nt: TGTGCCAGTAGTGGGGGGTTTTTTTCACCCCTCCACTTT
clone_size: .; d_call: TRBD2; cdr3_length: 15; v_call: TRBV16; j_call: TRBJ2-2; cdr3_aa: CASSPLAANTGELFF; cdr3_nt: TGTGCCAGCAGCCCGCTAGCGGCGAACACCGGGGAGCTGTTTTTT
clone_size: .; d_call: TRBD2; cdr3_length: 15; v_call: TRBV9; j_call: TRBJ2-7; cdr3_aa: CASSVTSGSIYEQYF; cdr3_nt: TGTGCCAGCAGCGTAACTAGCGGGAGTATCTACGAGCAGTACTTC
clone_size: .; d_call: TRBD2; cdr3_length: 15; v_call: TRBV7-7; j_call: TRBJ2-2; cdr3_aa: CASSLTGGGTGELFF; cdr3_nt: TGTGCCAGCAGCTTAACCGGGGGAGGGACCGGGGAGCTGTTTTTT
clone_size: .; d_call: .; cdr3_length: 13; v_call: TRBV4-1; j_call: TRBJ1-2; cdr3_aa: CASSREGSGYNTF; cdr3_nt: TGCGCCAGCAGCCGGGAGGGGTCAGGGTATAACACCTTC